Sequencing of this TCR beta chain was carried out in a study of blood T cell repertoires in COVID-19. Data came from immunoSEQ multiplex PCR; TCRdb stores just in-frame clones and leaves some out. This table holds about 45,000 clones, 75% to 85% found once. CDR1 is MDHEN and CDR2 is SYDVKM in the germline V gene. The CDR3 extends over 12 amino acids. V lost 3 bases to trimming and J lost 3 bases, with 5 bases between them. V and J are TRBV28 and TRBJ1-2; no reliable D call. Material for sequencing was peripheral blood. The TCR originated in a man older than 75 in a cohort sampled during active COVID-19. For the CDR3, the DNA is TGTGCCAGCAGTTTGAGGGACTATGGCTACACCTTC. It specifies CASSLRDYGYTF.